This T cell receptor (beta chain) was recovered during a study of vaccination effects on CD4 cells after COVID-19. Whole-study context: After expansion with viral peptide pools in the ViraFEST assay, antigen-specific CD4+ T cells were sequenced. Following the second dose by a median of 72 days, the post-vaccine samples were obtained. Points from the study as a whole: There was marked clonal contraction among infection- and vaccine-induced clones late after vaccination.

Note on this clone: Its antigen remains unidentified.

V trimming: 5 bases; J trimming: 2 bases; junction bases outside the gene matches: 17. CDR3 length: 18 amino acids. Looked up from germline, CDR1 is MNHNY and CDR2 is SVGAGI (reference sequence). Following a 10-day culture, CD4+ T cells were purified. BNT162b2 vaccine or mRNA-1273 vaccine was given to participants in two doses. The authors exchanged half the medium for IL-2 medium on days 3 and 7. Profiled with immunoSEQ multiplex PCR; TCRdb holds only in-frame clones, not every one. The table has some 30,000 clones, 70% to 75% seen once; the top ten hold 15%. The chain has TRBV6-6 and TRBJ2-7; TRBD1 aligns across 8 bases. This TCR came from a human donor who received a COVID-19 vaccine. Source: CD4+ T cells from PBMCs cultured without peptide, taken after COVID-19 vaccination. In DNA, the CDR3 is TGTGCCAGCAGTCGAAACCCCGACCCCGGGACAGGTACCTACGAGCAGTACTTC. Protein product: CASSRNPDPGTGTYEQYF.